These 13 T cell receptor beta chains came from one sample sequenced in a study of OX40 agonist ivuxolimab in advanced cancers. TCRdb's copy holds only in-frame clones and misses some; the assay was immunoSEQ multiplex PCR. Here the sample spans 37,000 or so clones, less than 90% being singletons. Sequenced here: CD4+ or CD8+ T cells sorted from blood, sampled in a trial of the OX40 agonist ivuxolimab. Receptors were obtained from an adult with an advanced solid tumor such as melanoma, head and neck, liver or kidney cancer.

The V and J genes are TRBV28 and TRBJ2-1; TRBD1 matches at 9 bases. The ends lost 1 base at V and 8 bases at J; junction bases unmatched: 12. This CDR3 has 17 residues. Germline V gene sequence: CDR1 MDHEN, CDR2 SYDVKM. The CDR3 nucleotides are TGTGCCAGCAGTTTATCAGTCCCGACTTGGACAGGGGATGAGCAGTTCTTC. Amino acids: CASSLSVPTWTGDEQFF. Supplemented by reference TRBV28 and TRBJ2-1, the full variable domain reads DVKVTQSSRYLVKRTGEKVFLECVQDMDHENMFWYRQDPGLGLRLIYFSYDVKMKEKGDIPEGYSVSREKKERFSLILESASTNQTSMYLCASSLSVPTWTGDEQFFGPGTRLTVL.

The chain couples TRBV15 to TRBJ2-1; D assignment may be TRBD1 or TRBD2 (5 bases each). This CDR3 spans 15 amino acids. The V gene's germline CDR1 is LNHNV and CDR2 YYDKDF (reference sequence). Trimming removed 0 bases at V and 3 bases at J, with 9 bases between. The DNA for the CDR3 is TGTGCCACCAGCAGAGAACCAGGGAGCTACAATGAGCAGTTCTTC. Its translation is CATSREPGSYNEQFF.

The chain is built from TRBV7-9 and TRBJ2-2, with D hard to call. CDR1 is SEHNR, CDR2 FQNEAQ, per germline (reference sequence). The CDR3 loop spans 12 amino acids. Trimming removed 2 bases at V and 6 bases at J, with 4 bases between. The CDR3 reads CASSLFSGELFF. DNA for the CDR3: TGTGCCAGCAGCTTATTTTCCGGGGAGCTGTTTTTT.

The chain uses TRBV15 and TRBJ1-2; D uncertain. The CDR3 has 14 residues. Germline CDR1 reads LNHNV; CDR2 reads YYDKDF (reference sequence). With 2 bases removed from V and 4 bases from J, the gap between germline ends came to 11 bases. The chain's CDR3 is CATSRPSDGYGYTF. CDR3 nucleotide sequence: TGTGCCACCAGCAGACCTTCGGACGGCTATGGCTACACCTTC.

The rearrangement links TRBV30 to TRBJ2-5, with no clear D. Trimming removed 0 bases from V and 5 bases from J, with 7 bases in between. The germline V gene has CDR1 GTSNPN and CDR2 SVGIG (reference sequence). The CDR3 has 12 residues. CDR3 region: CAWSVVDETQYF. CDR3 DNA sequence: TGTGCCTGGAGTGTGGTAGACGAGACCCAGTACTTC.

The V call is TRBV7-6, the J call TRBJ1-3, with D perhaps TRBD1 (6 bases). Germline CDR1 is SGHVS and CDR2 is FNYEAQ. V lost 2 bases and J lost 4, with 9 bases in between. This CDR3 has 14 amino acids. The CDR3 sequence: CASSLRGGGNTIYF. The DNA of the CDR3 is TGTGCCAGCAGCTTAAGGGGGGGAGGAAACACCATATATTTT.

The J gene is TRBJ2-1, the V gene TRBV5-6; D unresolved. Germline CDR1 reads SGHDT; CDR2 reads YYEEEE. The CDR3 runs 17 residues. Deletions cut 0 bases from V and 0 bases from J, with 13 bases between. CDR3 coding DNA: TGTGCCAGCAGCTTGGAGATGGGCCCGAGCTCCTACAATGAGCAGTTCTTC. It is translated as CASSLEMGPSSYNEQFF.

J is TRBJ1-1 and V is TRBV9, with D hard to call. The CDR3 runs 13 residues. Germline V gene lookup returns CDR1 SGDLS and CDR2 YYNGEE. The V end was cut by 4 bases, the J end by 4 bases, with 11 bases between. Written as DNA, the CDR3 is TGTGCCAGCAGCTTGTTACGGGGCACTGAAGCTTTCTTT. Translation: CASSLLRGTEAFF.

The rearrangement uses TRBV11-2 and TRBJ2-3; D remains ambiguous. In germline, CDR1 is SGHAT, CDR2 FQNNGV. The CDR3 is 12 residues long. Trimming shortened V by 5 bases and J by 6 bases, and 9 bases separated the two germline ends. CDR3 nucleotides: TGTGCCAGCAGCCGCATGGGCGATACGCAGTATTTT. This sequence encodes CASSRMGDTQYF.

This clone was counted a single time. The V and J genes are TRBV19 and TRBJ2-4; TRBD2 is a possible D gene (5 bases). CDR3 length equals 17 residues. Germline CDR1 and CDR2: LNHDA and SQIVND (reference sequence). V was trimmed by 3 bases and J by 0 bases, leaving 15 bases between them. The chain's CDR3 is CASSIPVARLAKNIQYF. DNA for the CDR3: TGTGCCAGTAGTATTCCGGTAGCGCGTCTAGCCAAAAACATTCAGTACTTC.

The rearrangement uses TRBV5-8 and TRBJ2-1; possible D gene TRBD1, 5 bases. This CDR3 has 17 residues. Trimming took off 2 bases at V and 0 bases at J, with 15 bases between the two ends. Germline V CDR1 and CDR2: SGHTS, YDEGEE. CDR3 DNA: TGTGCCAGCAGCTTAAAATCGACAGCGAGCTCCTACAATGAGCAGTTCTTC. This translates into CASSLKSTASSYNEQFF.

The CDR3 here is CAWGEKTTDYGYTF. For the CDR3, the DNA is TGTGCCTGGGGGGAAAAAACAACAGACTATGGCTACACCTTC. The chain recombines TRBV30 with TRBJ1-2; D unclear. This CDR3 region has 14 residues. CDR1 is GTSNPN, CDR2 SVGIG, per germline (reference sequence). Trimming pared 5 bases from V and 3 bases from J, leaving 16 bases between.

CDR3 protein: CASTAPEGDYGYTF. The DNA of the CDR3 is TGTGCCAGCACCGCCCCAGAGGGTGATTATGGCTACACCTTC. The chain uses TRBV4-2 and TRBJ1-2; unclear D gene. CDR3 length equals 14 residues. With 7 bases removed from V and 5 bases from J, the gap between germline ends came to 17 bases. Per germline, CDR1 LGHNA and CDR2 YNFKEQ.